What follows describes a single T cell receptor beta chain. This specimen comes from a study of blood T cell repertoires in COVID-19. Sequencing was performed with immunoSEQ multiplex PCR; in TCRdb, only in-frame clones are kept and a portion is missing. The data show roughly 98,000 clones, roughly 80% seen once. The germline CDR1 and CDR2 sequences are LGHNA and YNFKEQ. Trimming removed 0 bases from V and 5 bases from J, with 11 bases in between. This CDR3 region has 15 residues. Sequences were obtained from peripheral blood. The chain uses TRBV4-2 and TRBJ1-5; D is possibly TRBD1 (5 bases). The sequence came from a man between 65 and 85 years old with active or convalescent COVID-19. The chain's CDR3 is CASSQDSGPHQPQHF. The CDR3 region has the DNA TGTGCCAGCAGCCAAGACTCAGGGCCGCATCAGCCCCAGCATTTT.